This note documents a single TCR beta chain sequence. PCR employed 60 Vbeta and 13 Jbeta primers. Assay used: immunoSEQ multiplex PCR; TCRdb lists only in-frame clones, some missing. The listing records roughly 50,000 clones. The data originate from a study of cytomegalovirus exposure and HLA in healthy donors. The origin of this receptor is a woman in her forties in good health and CMV-seronegative. The sequenced material came from PBMCs.

The CDR3 loop reads CASSPNSGGGSYNEQFF. In nucleotides, the CDR3 is TGCGCCAGCAGCCCAAATAGTGGGGGAGGCTCCTACAATGAGCAGTTCTTC. The chain combines TRBV5-1 with TRBJ2-1, with D possibly TRBD2 on 6 matching bases. The CDR3 runs 17 residues. V lost 4 bases and J 0 bases, leaving 17 bases between the germline ends. CDR1 is SGHRS and CDR2 is YFSETQ in the germline V gene.